This T cell receptor beta chain is drawn from a study of blood T cell repertoires in COVID-19. Original processing notes: Estimates of nucleated cell counts were drawn from the amplification of reference gene primers. Clones were sequenced by immunoSEQ multiplex PCR, and TCRdb holds only the in-frame ones, with some missing. The V and J calls and the clone size are those of that table, but D and trimming were determined from the DNA. The table has 150,000 to 200,000 clones, more than 75% seen once. The ends were cut back, 4 bases at V and 1 base at J, with 17 bases in the middle. From germline, CDR1 is SGHRS and CDR2 YFSETQ. CDR3 length equals 16 residues.

This receptor was obtained from a woman in her seventies with acute or convalescent COVID-19. The genes are TRBV5-1 and TRBJ1-2; a possible D gene is TRBD1 (6 bases). The specimen was peripheral blood. CDR3: CASSPGGNRVNYGYTF. CDR3 coding DNA: TGCGCCAGCAGCCCGGGGGGGAACAGGGTTAACTATGGCTACACCTTC. The full variable domain, its missing parts supplied by reference TRBV5-1 and TRBJ1-2, is KAGVTQTPRYLIKTRGQQVTLSCSPISGHRSVSWYQQTPGQGLQFLFEYFSETQRNKGNFPGRFSGRQFSNSRSEMNVSTLELGDSALYLCASSPGGNRVNYGYTFGSGTRLTVV.